The 27 T cell receptor beta chains below come from one sample, sequenced in a study of graft-versus-host responses after intestinal transplantation. The data were produced by immunoSEQ multiplex PCR, yet TCRdb's version contains in-frame clones alone and is incomplete. The sample carries 100,000 or so clones, about 93% recorded once. Which antigens these TCRs recognize remains unknown. Source: unstimulated CD4+ T cells sorted from spleen or lymph node cells, taken before intestinal transplant. The receptors come from a human donor who received an intestinal transplant.

The rearrangement links TRBV6-1 to TRBJ2-5, with D possibly TRBD2 on 5 matching bases. The J call may be mistaken, given a closer DNA end match to TRBJ2-7. Per germline, CDR1 MNHNS and CDR2 SASEGT. This CDR3 has 13 amino acids. CDR3 sequence (DNA): TGTGCCACAATCCGGGAAGGACTTTACGAGCAGTACTTC. Its protein is CATIREGLYEQYF.

The rearrangement links TRBV30 to TRBJ2-7, with 7 nucleotides matching TRBD2. Trimming at V came to 0 bases and at J to 3 bases, leaving 11 bases not matched to a gene. There are 16 residues in the CDR3. CDR1 is GTSNPN and CDR2 is SVGIG in the germline V gene (reference sequence). The CDR3 spells CAWSVPPRGERYEQYF. CDR3 DNA: TGTGCCTGGAGTGTACCACCTCGGGGGGAGCGCTACGAGCAGTACTTC.

The chain has TRBV2 and TRBJ2-3; 7 bases map to TRBD2. The ends lost 8 bases at V and 3 bases at J; junction bases unmatched: 8. CDR3 length: 14 residues. The germline CDR1 and CDR2 sequences are SNHLY and FYNNEI. CDR3 in amino acids: CASWDYRETDTQYF. The CDR3 nucleotides are TGTGCCAGCTGGGACTATAGGGAGACAGATACGCAGTATTTT.

V is TRBV9 and J is TRBJ2-5; D is unclear. This CDR3 contains 14 residues. Trimming stripped 0 bases from V and 2 bases from J, with 8 bases between. Germline loops: CDR1 SGDLS, CDR2 YYNGEE. Written as DNA, the CDR3 is TGTGCCAGCAGCGTAGGGCTCCTTCAAGAGACCCAGTACTTC. Residues: CASSVGLLQETQYF.

The chain couples TRBV7-6 to TRBJ2-5; 7 bases match TRBD2. After removal of 5 bases from V and 5 bases from J, the junction contained 5 bases not matched to a gene. This CDR3 is 13 amino acids long. Germline V gene lookup returns CDR1 SGHVS and CDR2 FNYEAQ. The DNA for the CDR3 is TGTGCCAGCAGCCCAGCCGGGGGGGAGACCCAGTACTTC. Its translation: CASSPAGGETQYF.

This chain uses TRBV7-2 with TRBJ1-2; 8 bases agree with TRBD1. This CDR3 is built from 18 residues. V shed 4 bases, J shed 4 bases, and the junction held 17 bases outside the gene matches. Germline-derived CDR1 and CDR2 are SGHTA and FQGNSA. Here the CDR3 DNA reads TGTGCCAGCAGCTCCCCCGGGACAGGACTATCAAATCTCTATGGCTACACCTTC. It translates to CASSSPGTGLSNLYGYTF.

The V and J genes are TRBV6-1 and TRBJ2-1; possible D gene TRBD1, 5 bases. CDR1 MNHNS and CDR2 SASEGT come from the germline V gene. The V gene lost 0 bases and the J gene lost 3 bases, with 15 bases spanning the gap. The CDR3 totals 17 residues. The CDR3 nucleotides read TGTGCCAGCAGTGAAGCAGGACAAATACTCTTCTACAATGAGCAGTTCTTC. This encodes CASSEAGQILFYNEQFF.

This clone was seen only once. The genes are TRBV13 and TRBJ1-6; 10 bases are shared with TRBD1. The CDR3 covers 15 residues. The germline gives CDR1 PRHDT, CDR2 FYEKMQ (reference sequence). V was clipped by 0 bases and J by 9 bases; unmatched bases: 2. The CDR3 protein is CASSLGDRGSSPLHF. CDR3 in DNA: TGTGCCAGCAGCTTAGGGGACAGGGGGAGTTCACCCCTCCACTTT.

The chain recombines TRBV4-1 with TRBJ2-1, with a weak D call TRBD1 (6 bases). CDR1 MGHRA and CDR2 YSYEKL come from the germline V gene. The CDR3 consists of 17 residues. V was cut by 0 bases and J by 10 bases, with 22 bases left in between. The CDR3: CASSQDGGTFYGSEQFF. The CDR3 DNA is TGCGCCAGCAGCCAAGATGGTGGGACATTTTATGGGTCGGAGCAGTTCTTC.

The genes are TRBV7-9 and TRBJ2-2; D is unclear. The V gene's germline CDR1 is SEHNR and CDR2 FQNEAQ (reference sequence). The V end lost 3 bases, the J end lost 6 bases, and 5 bases lay between the germline ends. The CDR3 is 12 residues long. CDR3 sequence (DNA): TGTGCCAGCAGCTTTATCGCCGGGGAGCTGTTTTTT. Translating it yields CASSFIAGELFF. Based on the CDR3 plus reference TRBV7-9 and TRBJ2-2, the full variable domain is DTGVSQNPRHKITKRGQNVTFRCDPISEHNRLYWYRQTLGQGPEFLTYFQNEAQLEKSRLLSDRFSAERPKGSFSTLEIQRTEQGDSAMYLCASSFIAGELFFGEGSRLTVL.

The V gene is TRBV6-6, the J gene TRBJ2-5; the match to TRBD2 covers 9 bases. The CDR3 length is 16 residues. Germline loops: CDR1 MNHNY, CDR2 SVGAGI (reference sequence). Trimming took 0 bases from V and 5 from J; bases not matched to a gene: 7. CDR3 region: CASSYSGGRDPETQYF. The CDR3 DNA reads as TGTGCCAGCAGTTACTCGGGCGGGAGGGATCCTGAGACCCAGTACTTC.

The V call is TRBV10-1, the J call TRBJ2-1; 13 bases are a match to TRBD2. V shed 2 bases and J 7 bases; nucleotides not matched to a gene: 2. The CDR3 sequence is 15 residues long. The germline CDR1 and CDR2 sequences are WNHNN and SYGVQD (reference sequence). The CDR3 region has the DNA TGCGCCAGCAGTGAGGGACTAGCGGGAGTGAATGAGCAGTTCTTC. This gives the protein CASSEGLAGVNEQFF.

The genes are TRBV7-9 and TRBJ2-5; 9 nucleotides line up with TRBD2. With V trimmed by 2 bases and J by 6 bases, 10 bases remained unmatched. CDR1 and CDR2 from the germline V gene are SEHNR and FQNEAQ (reference sequence). The CDR3 has 16 amino acids. This chain's CDR3 is CASSLIGGGVLKTQYF. CDR3 sequence (DNA): TGTGCCAGCAGCTTAATTGGCGGGGGGGTTTTGAAGACCCAGTACTTC.

V is TRBV29-1 and J is TRBJ1-1; maybe TRBD1 (6 bases). V lost 8 bases to trimming and J lost 3 bases, with 19 bases between them. The germline V gene encodes CDR1 SQVTM and CDR2 ANQGSEA. The CDR3 runs 14 residues. CDR3 bases: TGCAGCCATACAGGGAGTTGGATGGACACTGAAGCTTTCTTT. The encoded protein is CSHTGSWMDTEAFF.

On this clone itself: One junction end does not reproduce the germline sequence, and a read error may be involved. Different DNA sequences within this sample yield the same CDR3. This chain uses TRBV5-6 with TRBJ1-3; D is unresolved. The CDR3 runs 17 residues. Germline V gene data show CDR1 as SGHDT and CDR2 as YYEEEE. The CDR3 coding sequence is TGTGCTAGCAGCCTCAACGTCGGTACCTACTCTGGAAACACCATATATTTT. It yields the protein CASSLNVGTYSGNTIYF.

The rearrangement uses TRBV6-1 and TRBJ2-1, with TRBD2 matching over 13 bases. The CDR3 has 17 amino acids. Germline CDR1 MNHNS, CDR2 SASEGT. Trimming took 1 base from V and 9 from J; bases not matched to a gene: 9. The CDR3 nucleotides read TGTGCCAGCAGTGAAGGGACTAGCGGGAGCCAAATGGGTGAGCAGTTCTTC. It is translated as CASSEGTSGSQMGEQFF.

This clone appeared a single time. The chain combines TRBV2 with TRBJ1-1; no reliable D call. The V end was cut by 11 bases, the J end by 0 bases, with 19 bases between. Looked up from germline, CDR1 is SNHLY and CDR2 is FYNNEI. The CDR3 loop spans 15 amino acids. For the CDR3, the DNA is TGTGCCGGACTTGGGAGGTCTTCAATGAACACTGAAGCTTTCTTT. This translates into CAGLGRSSMNTEAFF.

This sequence joins TRBV6-5 and TRBJ1-5; D possibly corresponds to TRBD1 (6 bases). Germline V gene sequence: CDR1 MNHEY, CDR2 SVGAGI. V lost 4 bases to trimming and J lost 6 bases, with 16 bases between them. CDR3 length equals 15 residues. CDR3 DNA: TGTGCCAGCAGTTTCAACAGGGAATGGGGTCAGCCCCAGCATTTT. Translated: CASSFNREWGQPQHF.

V usage is TRBV6-6 and J usage is TRBJ1-1, with 10 bases fitting TRBD1. V gave up 2 bases and J gave up 7 bases; unmatched junction bases: 4. The CDR3 is 14 amino acids. Germline V CDR1 and CDR2: MNHNY, SVGAGI (reference sequence). The DNA for the CDR3 is TGTGCCAGCAGTTACCAGGACAGGGGGTTTGAAGCTTTCTTT. Translation gives CASSYQDRGFEAFF.

The V call is TRBV4-2, the J call TRBJ2-1, with 9 bases that match TRBD2. The germline CDR1 and CDR2 sequences are LGHNA and YNFKEQ. Trimming took 0 bases from V and 4 from J; bases not matched to a gene: 4. CDR3 size: 16 residues. The CDR3 reads CASSQESAGGYNEQFF. For the CDR3, the DNA is TGTGCCAGCAGCCAAGAATCAGCGGGGGGATACAATGAGCAGTTCTTC.

The chain combines TRBV5-1 with TRBJ2-1, with 9 bases aligning to TRBD1. Germline trimming cut 0 bases from V and 6 bases from J; bases unmatched to any gene: 4. This CDR3 has 15 amino acids. CDR1 is SGHRS, CDR2 YFSETQ, per germline. The CDR3 region has the DNA TGCGCCAGCAGCTTGGGGGACAGGGACTTCAATGAGCAGTTCTTC. It yields the protein CASSLGDRDFNEQFF.

The chain combines TRBV6-1 with TRBJ1-6, with D unresolved. The CDR3 totals 17 residues. Germline CDR1 reads MNHNS; CDR2 reads SASEGT. The V gene lost 3 bases and the J gene lost 7 bases, with 19 bases spanning the gap. CDR3 amino acids: CASSESDTGGRNSPLHF. CDR3 bases: TGTGCCAGCAGTGAGAGTGATACGGGAGGGAGGAATTCACCCCTCCACTTT.

CDR3 amino acids: CASSLATGGGEKLFF. CDR3 in DNA: TGCGCCAGCAGCTTGGCGACAGGCGGTGGGGAAAAACTGTTTTTT. This chain connects TRBV5-1 to TRBJ1-4; possibly TRBD1 for D (6 bases). CDR3 length: 15 amino acids. Trimming shortened V by 0 bases and J by 8 bases, and 14 bases separated the two germline ends. Per germline, CDR1 SGHRS and CDR2 YFSETQ.

Comment on this clone: Other DNA sequences in the same sample also yield this CDR3. The chain carries TRBV27 and TRBJ2-3; TRBD2 matches 9 bases. V shed 6 bases and J 2 bases; nucleotides not matched to a gene: 12. This CDR3 contains 17 residues. Germline lookup yields CDR1 MNHEY and CDR2 SMNVEV (reference sequence). The CDR3 protein is CASRLRASGVTTDTQYF. CDR3 bases: TGTGCCAGCAGACTAAGAGCTAGCGGGGTGACCACAGATACGCAGTATTTT.

The V call is TRBV9, the J call TRBJ1-1; D unresolved. Germline V lookup: CDR1 SGDLS, CDR2 YYNGEE. Trimming removed 4 bases from V and 11 bases from J, with 21 bases in between. This CDR3 region has 14 residues. This CDR3 is CASSPLGGRNSAFF. The CDR3 bases are TGTGCCAGCAGCCCCCTAGGCGGGAGGAACTCGGCTTTCTTT.

The rearrangement joins TRBV15 to TRBJ2-1, with TRBD2 matching 8 bases. CDR1 and CDR2 from the germline V gene are LNHNV and YYDKDF (reference sequence). V shed 1 base and J 7 bases; nucleotides not matched to a gene: 6. This CDR3 spans 15 amino acids. CDR3 protein: CATSRVSLAGNEQFF. CDR3 nucleotides: TGTGCCACCAGCAGAGTTTCTTTAGCGGGGAATGAGCAGTTCTTC.

This chain links TRBV2 with TRBJ1-3, with 9 nucleotides matching TRBD1. Germline lookup yields CDR1 SNHLY and CDR2 FYNNEI. The V segment lost 7 bases and the J segment 3 bases; nucleotides outside the gene matches: 4. The CDR3 totals 14 residues. CDR3 sequence: CASKQGAVGNTIYF. Here the CDR3 DNA reads TGTGCCAGCAAACAGGGGGCAGTTGGAAACACCATATATTTT.